This is a list of T cell receptor beta chains from one sample in a study of OX40 agonist ivuxolimab in advanced cancers. Profiled with immunoSEQ multiplex PCR; TCRdb holds only in-frame clones, not every one. The table has some 140,000 clones, 85% to 95% seen once. This specimen consisted of CD4+ or CD8+ T cells sorted from blood, obtained in a trial of the OX40 agonist ivuxolimab. These receptors were obtained from an adult with an advanced solid tumor such as melanoma, head and neck, liver or kidney cancer. Both conserved end residues are part of each CDR3. The D gene is left open where the match is weak. Clone size is shown for a subset of rows, as once, few, many or a class of expanded clone.

d_gene,j_gene,abundance,v_gene,CDR3aa,CDR3nt
TRBD1,TRBJ1-1,-,TRBV5-1,CASSFQPGTGEGAFF,TGCGCCAGCAGCTTTCAACCGGGGACAGGGGAGGGAGCTTTCTTT
-,TRBJ1-1,once,TRBV11-3,CASSFTGRTEAFF,TGTGCCAGCAGCTTCACAGGGCGGACTGAAGCTTTCTTT
-,TRBJ2-3,-,TRBV6-5,CASRQGRDDTQYF,TGTGCCAGCCGTCAGGGCAGGGACGATACGCAGTATTTT
-,TRBJ2-3,-,TRBV5-6,CASSLPHGTARATDTQYF,TGTGCCAGCAGCTTACCCCACGGGACGGCTAGGGCCACAGATACGCAGTATTTT
TRBD2,TRBJ2-7,-,TRBV7-6,CASSSRLALIHEQYF,TGTGCCAGCAGCTCGAGACTAGCCTTGATCCACGAGCAGTACTTC
-,TRBJ2-3,-,TRBV19,CASSVADTQYF,TGTGCCAGTTCCGTGGCAGATACGCAGTATTTT
-,TRBJ1-1,-,TRBV27,CASSLSPGFSRDTEAFF,TGTGCCAGCAGTTTATCTCCCGGGTTCTCAAGGGACACTGAAGCTTTCTTT
TRBD1,TRBJ2-7,-,TRBV7-2,CASSLGGGQGDEQYF,TGTGCCAGCAGCTTAGGGGGAGGACAGGGAGACGAGCAGTACTTC
TRBD2,TRBJ2-6,-,TRBV28,CASRGGASGANVLTF,TGTGCCAGCCGCGGGGGGGCCTCTGGGGCCAACGTCCTGACTTTC
-,TRBJ1-5,-,TRBV18,CASSPGSPSNQPQHF,TGTGCCAGCTCACCGGGCTCCCCGAGCAATCAGCCCCAGCATTTT
-,TRBJ2-5,-,TRBV6-6,CASSYGAKETQYF,TGTGCCAGCAGTTACGGGGCGAAAGAGACCCAGTACTTC
-,TRBJ2-2,once,TRBV18,CASSPGRAGELFF,TGTGCCAGCTCACCAGGGCGGGCCGGGGAGCTGTTTTTT
-,TRBJ2-1,-,TRBV9,CASNRDNEQFF,TGTGCCAGCAACCGGGACAATGAGCAGTTCTTC
-,TRBJ2-1,once,TRBV6-1,CASSEDPYNEQFF,TGTGCCAGCAGTGAAGATCCCTACAATGAGCAGTTCTTC
-,TRBJ2-7,-,TRBV12-5,CASGLDPLFGAEQYF,TGTGCTAGTGGTTTGGACCCTCTCTTCGGGGCCGAGCAGTACTTC
-,TRBJ2-5,-,TRBV5-1,CASSLAVGDETQYF,TGCGCCAGCAGCTTGGCCGTGGGGGACGAGACCCAGTACTTC
-,TRBJ1-3,-,TRBV4-2,CASSQVSLLSSGNTIYF,TGTGCCAGCAGCCAAGTTTCGCTTCTAAGCTCTGGAAACACCATATATTTT
-,TRBJ2-1,-,TRBV11-3,CASSLEAMSSYNEQFF,TGTGCCAGCAGCTTGGAGGCTATGAGCTCCTACAATGAGCAGTTCTTC
TRBD2,TRBJ2-7,-,TRBV18,CASSPPGLAGAHEQYF,TGTGCCAGCTCACCCCCGGGACTAGCGGGAGCGCACGAGCAGTACTTC
TRBD1,TRBJ2-2,few,TRBV7-8,CASSWTGNTGELFF,TGTGCCAGCAGCTGGACAGGAAACACCGGGGAGCTGTTTTTT
-,TRBJ2-3,once,TRBV10-1,CASSDTVDTQYF,TGCGCCAGCAGTGACACAGTGGATACGCAGTATTTT
TRBD1,TRBJ1-4,-,TRBV7-2,CASSPGQGGEKLFF,TGTGCCAGCAGCCCCGGACAGGGCGGTGAAAAACTGTTTTTT
-,TRBJ2-4,-,TRBV5-6,CASLLRSGWWTKNIQYF,TGTGCCAGCCTCTTGCGATCGGGCTGGTGGACCAAAAACATTCAGTACTTC
-,TRBJ1-2,-,TRBV19,CASSMLGAAAHGYTF,TGTGCCAGTAGTATGTTAGGGGCAGCGGCACATGGCTACACCTTC
-,TRBJ2-7,-,TRBV29-1,CSVRRDRADEQYF,TGCAGCGTGCGCCGGGACCGGGCTGACGAGCAGTACTTC
-,TRBJ1-1,few,TRBV18,CASSPTLNTEAFF,TGTGCCAGCTCACCGACGCTGAACACTGAAGCTTTCTTT
-,TRBJ2-1,-,TRBV7-9,CASSLDRGRASSYNEQFF,TGTGCCAGCAGCTTAGATAGGGGGAGGGCCAGCTCCTACAATGAGCAGTTCTTC
TRBD2,TRBJ2-1,-,TRBV27,CASSDGLAGYNEQFF,TGTGCCAGCAGCGACGGACTAGCAGGCTACAATGAGCAGTTCTTC
TRBD1,TRBJ2-7,-,TRBV4-1,CASSQDGYRGEQYF,TGCGCCAGCAGCCAAGACGGTTACAGGGGTGAGCAGTACTTC
-,TRBJ2-3,-,TRBV11-3,CASSYAGADTQYF,TGTGCCAGCAGTTATGCGGGCGCAGATACGCAGTATTTT